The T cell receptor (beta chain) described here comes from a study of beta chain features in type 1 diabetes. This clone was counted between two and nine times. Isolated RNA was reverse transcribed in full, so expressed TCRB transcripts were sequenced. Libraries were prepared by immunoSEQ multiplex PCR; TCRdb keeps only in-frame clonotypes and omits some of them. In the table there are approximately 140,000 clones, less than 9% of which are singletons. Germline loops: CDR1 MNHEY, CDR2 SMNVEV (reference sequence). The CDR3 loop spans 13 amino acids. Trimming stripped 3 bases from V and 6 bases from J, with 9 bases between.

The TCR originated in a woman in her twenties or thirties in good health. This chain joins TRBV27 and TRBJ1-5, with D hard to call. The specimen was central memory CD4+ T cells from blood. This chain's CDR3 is CASSLEAAQPQHF. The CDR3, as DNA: TGTGCCAGCAGTTTGGAAGCGGCTCAGCCCCAGCATTTT.